One and the same sample provided the 24 T cell receptor beta chains below, sequenced in a study of T cells and Merkel cell carcinoma outcomes. Data came from immunoSEQ multiplex PCR; TCRdb stores just in-frame clones and leaves some out. This sample has roughly 6,000 clones; about 80% occur once, and the top ten carry about 6%. The sequencing input was tumor tissue from Merkel cell carcinoma. The receptors here all came from a human donor with Merkel cell carcinoma.

This chain uses TRBV28 with TRBJ2-3; D unclear. Looked up from germline, CDR1 is MDHEN and CDR2 is SYDVKM. The CDR3 has 14 amino acids. The germline V and J ends were trimmed by 5 bases and 3 bases, with 12 bases remaining between them. This chain's CDR3 is CASSQVVVTDTQYF. The CDR3 DNA is TGTGCCAGCAGTCAGGTAGTCGTAACAGATACGCAGTATTTT. The variable domain in full, with the rest retrieved from reference TRBV28 and TRBJ2-3, is DVKVTQSSRYLVKRTGEKVFLECVQDMDHENMFWYRQDPGLGLRLIYFSYDVKMKEKGDIPEGYSVSREKKERFSLILESASTNQTSMYLCASSQVVVTDTQYFGPGTRLTVL.

The rearrangement joins TRBV29-1 to TRBJ2-1; 7 bases agree with TRBD2. Germline CDR1 and CDR2: SQVTM and ANQGSEA. Trimming removed 3 bases from V and 6 bases from J; junction bases left unmatched: 14. CDR3 length equals 16 residues. The CDR3 nucleotides are TGCAGCGTTGACCGTTCGGGGCGGGAGCGGATCAATGAGCAGTTCTTC. This gives the protein CSVDRSGRERINEQFF.

The J gene is TRBJ1-1, the V gene TRBV28, with 7 positions matching TRBD1. The CDR3 loop spans 13 amino acids. The germline gives CDR1 MDHEN, CDR2 SYDVKM. V lost 6 bases to trimming and J lost 7 bases; unmatched junction nucleotides: 8. The CDR3 DNA is TGTGCCAGCAGGACAGGGAGGACGGGTGAAGCTTTCTTT. This translates into CASRTGRTGEAFF. Using reference TRBV28 and TRBJ1-1 for the parts outside the CDR3, the full variable domain is DVKVTQSSRYLVKRTGEKVFLECVQDMDHENMFWYRQDPGLGLRLIYFSYDVKMKEKGDIPEGYSVSREKKERFSLILESASTNQTSMYLCASRTGRTGEAFFGQGTRLTVV.

The chain recombines TRBV28 with TRBJ2-7; D is unresolved. CDR3 length: 11 residues. V lost 8 bases and J 3 bases, leaving 8 bases between the germline ends. Per the germline V gene, CDR1 is MDHEN and CDR2 is SYDVKM. The CDR3 spells CASGRYYEQYF. The DNA for the CDR3 is TGTGCCAGCGGCAGATACTACGAGCAGTACTTC.

This clone was seen only a few times. The chain carries TRBV5-6 and TRBJ2-2; D may match TRBD1 or TRBD2 (5 bases each). V shed 6 bases and J shed 9 bases, with 18 bases lying between them. The CDR3 runs 14 residues. Germline V gives CDR1 SGHDT, CDR2 YYEEEE. This CDR3 is CASTRNSGTRELFF. DNA for the CDR3: TGTGCCAGCACAAGGAACAGTGGGACCAGGGAGCTGTTTTTT.

This clone was seen more than once but under ten times. The J gene is TRBJ1-2, the V gene TRBV19; 7 bases match TRBD1. The trim removed 5 bases at V and 6 bases at J, leaving 15 bases unmatched. The germline gives CDR1 LNHDA, CDR2 SQIVND (reference sequence). The length of the CDR3 is 16 residues. The CDR3 region has the DNA TGTGCCAGTAGTCCCCGCCCTTACAGGGGCCGGAATGGCTACACCTTC. Protein product: CASSPRPYRGRNGYTF.

In DNA form, the CDR3 reads TGTGCCAGCAGCGCGGCCTCAGATACGCAGTATTTT. It encodes CASSAASDTQYF. The rearrangement links TRBV11-3 to TRBJ2-3; D is undetermined. The CDR3 sequence is 12 residues long. V was cut by 5 bases and J by 4 bases, with 7 bases left in between. CDR1 is SGHNT, CDR2 YENEEA, per germline. Using reference TRBV11-3 and TRBJ2-3 for the parts outside the CDR3, the full variable domain is EAGVVQSPRYKIIEKKQPVAFWCNPISGHNTLYWYLQNLGQGPELLIRYENEEAVDDSQLPKDRFSAERLKGVDSTLKIQPAELGDSAVYLCASSAASDTQYFGPGTRLTVL.

The J gene is TRBJ1-2, the V gene TRBV19; D remains unclear. Germline lookup yields CDR1 LNHDA and CDR2 SQIVND (reference sequence). Trimming stripped 1 base from V and 4 bases from J, with 19 bases between. This CDR3 comprises 17 residues. The DNA for the CDR3 is TGTGCCAGTAGTATAGGGCGTAATGAGAAGTCCCTCTATGGCTACACCTTC. Encoded protein: CASSIGRNEKSLYGYTF.

This clone rates as medium-sized (0.01 to 0.1%). The chain is built from TRBV5-1 and TRBJ2-7, with D tentatively TRBD1 (7 bases). Germline V gene lookup returns CDR1 SGHRS and CDR2 YFSETQ. The CDR3 runs to 14 residues. The V and J ends lost 4 bases and 2 bases respectively, with 13 bases between them. CDR3 residues: CASSQGGSTYEQYF. CDR3 sequence (DNA): TGCGCCAGCAGCCAGGGGGGCTCCACCTACGAGCAGTACTTC.

The rearrangement links TRBV6-1 to TRBJ2-1, with D unclear. CDR3 length: 12 residues. The germline CDR1 and CDR2 sequences are MNHNS and SASEGT. The V end lost 4 bases, the J end lost 6 bases, and 7 bases lay between the germline ends. The CDR3 bases are TGTGCCAGCAGTGTATGGCGCAATGAGCAGTTCTTC. Translating it yields CASSVWRNEQFF.

The CDR3 loop is CASSSQQGAKYNEQFF. DNA of the CDR3: TGTGCCAGTAGTTCCCAACAGGGGGCCAAATACAATGAGCAGTTCTTC. The chain carries TRBV19 and TRBJ2-1, with 9 bases aligning to TRBD1. Germline CDR1 and CDR2: LNHDA and SQIVND (reference sequence). This CDR3 comprises 16 residues. V was pared by 5 bases and J by 4 bases, with 9 bases of the junction left unmatched.

The chain combines TRBV15 with TRBJ2-7; no reliable D call. The CDR3 is made up of 13 amino acids. The germline gives CDR1 LNHNV, CDR2 YYDKDF (reference sequence). Trimming stripped 0 bases from V and 3 bases from J, with 6 bases between. The CDR3 DNA reads as TGTGCCACCAGCAGAGATCAAGGCTACGAGCAGTACTTC. This gives the protein CATSRDQGYEQYF.

This clone was observed a single time. This chain links TRBV11-2 with TRBJ2-2; D possibly corresponds to TRBD2 (5 bases). The CDR3 runs to 17 residues. From germline, CDR1 is SGHAT and CDR2 FQNNGV. V gave up 0 bases and J gave up 4 bases, with 15 bases separating them. This chain's CDR3 is CASSLDLGRDSTGELFF. The CDR3 DNA sequence: TGTGCCAGCAGCTTAGATCTGGGTCGGGATTCCACCGGGGAGCTGTTTTTT.

V gene TRBV5-4 combines with J gene TRBJ2-4; D remains ambiguous. Germline loops: CDR1 SGHNT, CDR2 YYREEE (reference sequence). The germline V and J ends were trimmed by 10 bases and 8 bases, with 13 bases remaining between them. CDR3 length equals 11 residues. CDR3 in amino acids: CAFRVVDIQYF. The CDR3 coding sequence is TGTGCCTTCCGCGTGGTTGACATTCAGTACTTC.

There are a few counts of this clone. The chain is built from TRBV6-5 and TRBJ2-1; 12 bases map to TRBD2. Germline CDR1 is MNHEY and CDR2 is SVGAGI. The CDR3 is 14 residues long. V lost 4 bases to trimming and J lost 10 bases; unmatched junction nucleotides: 5. CDR3 region: CASSLTSGSHEQFF. As DNA, the CDR3 is TGTGCCAGCAGTTTGACTAGCGGGAGTCACGAGCAGTTCTTC.

The rearrangement uses TRBV19 and TRBJ2-1; 12 bases are shared with TRBD1. The germline V gene has CDR1 LNHDA and CDR2 SQIVND (reference sequence). The CDR3 is 21 amino acids. The trim removed 4 bases at V and 0 bases at J, leaving 16 bases unmatched. The CDR3 nucleotides are TGTGCCAGTAGTAACCTACCCGGGACAGGGGGCGGCTCTAGCTCCTACAATGAGCAGTTCTTC. It specifies CASSNLPGTGGGSSSYNEQFF. Based on the CDR3 plus reference TRBV19 and TRBJ2-1, the full variable domain is DGGITQSPKYLFRKEGQNVTLSCEQNLNHDAMYWYRQDPGQGLRLIYYSQIVNDFQKGDIAEGYSVSREKKESFPLTVTSAQKNPTAFYLCASSNLPGTGGGSSSYNEQFFGPGTRLTVL.

This rearrangement joins TRBV30 to TRBJ2-1; the D is unclear. This CDR3 is built from 12 residues. Per germline, CDR1 GTSNPN and CDR2 SVGIG (reference sequence). Trimming left V 0 bases short and J 8 bases short, with 8 bases between. CDR3 DNA: TGTGCCTGGAGTGTACTTGACGATGAGCAGTTCTTC. Translated: CAWSVLDDEQFF.

DNA for the CDR3: TGCAGCGTGGGGAACAGGGGCTACACCTTC. It codes for CSVGNRGYTF. V usage is TRBV29-1 and J usage is TRBJ1-2, with D possibly being TRBD1 (5 bases). This CDR3 region has 10 residues. Germline V CDR1 and CDR2: SQVTM, ANQGSEA. V lost 6 bases, J lost 8 bases, and 10 bases lay in between. The complete variable domain, with remaining parts taken from reference TRBV29-1 and TRBJ1-2, reads SAVISQKPSRDICQRGTSLTIQCQVDSQVTMMFWYRQQPGQSLTLIATANQGSEATYESGFVIDKFPISRPNLTFSTLTVSNMSPEDSSIYLCSVGNRGYTFGSGTRLTVV.

This clone has only one observation. The J gene is TRBJ2-4, the V gene TRBV28; 9 nucleotides align to TRBD1. The ends lost 3 bases at V and 1 base at J; junction bases unmatched: 4. CDR3 size: 16 residues. In germline, CDR1 is MDHEN, CDR2 SYDVKM. The CDR3 DNA reads as TGTGCCAGCAGTTTCTCCGGACAGGGGGCCAAAAACATTCAGTACTTC. Its protein is CASSFSGQGAKNIQYF.

The chain couples TRBV7-9 to TRBJ1-2, with D possibly TRBD1 on 6 matching bases. The CDR3 spans 14 residues. The germline gives CDR1 SEHNR, CDR2 FQNEAQ (reference sequence). V lost 3 bases, J lost 5 bases, and 13 bases lay in between. CDR3 DNA sequence: TGTGCCAGCAGCTTCCAGGGGAGGGGATATGGCTACACCTTC. The encoded protein is CASSFQGRGYGYTF.

The chain is built from TRBV18 and TRBJ1-5; D is ambiguous. V lost 2 bases, J lost 1 base, and 9 bases lay in between. CDR3 length: 15 amino acids. Germline assignment: CDR1 KGHSH and CDR2 LQKENI. The CDR3 here is CASSPAPGSNQPQHF. CDR3 coding DNA: TGTGCCAGCTCACCAGCGCCCGGGAGCAATCAGCCCCAGCATTTT.

The CDR3 sequence: CASKPGQESNQPQHF. In nucleotides, the CDR3 is TGTGCCAGTAAACCGGGACAGGAAAGCAATCAGCCCCAGCATTTT. V is TRBV19 and J is TRBJ1-5; 8 bases agree with TRBD1. This CDR3 spans 15 amino acids. The V gene's germline CDR1 is LNHDA and CDR2 SQIVND (reference sequence). J was trimmed by 1 base and V by 7 bases; bases with no gene match: 6.

The gene calls are TRBV7-8 and TRBJ2-1; the match to TRBD2 covers 15 bases. V dropped 1 base and J dropped 1; count of bases not matched to a gene: 5. CDR3 size: 19 residues. Germline CDR1 and CDR2: SGHVS and FQNEAQ. CDR3 sequence reads: CASSLVGTSGRSSYNEQFF. CDR3 nucleotides: TGTGCCAGCAGCTTAGTTGGGACTAGCGGGAGGTCGTCCTACAATGAGCAGTTCTTC.

The chain has TRBV6-1 and TRBJ1-1; D uncertain. The CDR3 spans 12 residues. CDR1 is MNHNS, CDR2 SASEGT, per germline. V was cut by 11 bases and J by 1 base, with 11 bases left in between. In DNA form, the CDR3 reads TGTGCCCTCGCCGGCCAGAACACTGAAGCTTTCTTT. Amino acid sequence: CALAGQNTEAFF.